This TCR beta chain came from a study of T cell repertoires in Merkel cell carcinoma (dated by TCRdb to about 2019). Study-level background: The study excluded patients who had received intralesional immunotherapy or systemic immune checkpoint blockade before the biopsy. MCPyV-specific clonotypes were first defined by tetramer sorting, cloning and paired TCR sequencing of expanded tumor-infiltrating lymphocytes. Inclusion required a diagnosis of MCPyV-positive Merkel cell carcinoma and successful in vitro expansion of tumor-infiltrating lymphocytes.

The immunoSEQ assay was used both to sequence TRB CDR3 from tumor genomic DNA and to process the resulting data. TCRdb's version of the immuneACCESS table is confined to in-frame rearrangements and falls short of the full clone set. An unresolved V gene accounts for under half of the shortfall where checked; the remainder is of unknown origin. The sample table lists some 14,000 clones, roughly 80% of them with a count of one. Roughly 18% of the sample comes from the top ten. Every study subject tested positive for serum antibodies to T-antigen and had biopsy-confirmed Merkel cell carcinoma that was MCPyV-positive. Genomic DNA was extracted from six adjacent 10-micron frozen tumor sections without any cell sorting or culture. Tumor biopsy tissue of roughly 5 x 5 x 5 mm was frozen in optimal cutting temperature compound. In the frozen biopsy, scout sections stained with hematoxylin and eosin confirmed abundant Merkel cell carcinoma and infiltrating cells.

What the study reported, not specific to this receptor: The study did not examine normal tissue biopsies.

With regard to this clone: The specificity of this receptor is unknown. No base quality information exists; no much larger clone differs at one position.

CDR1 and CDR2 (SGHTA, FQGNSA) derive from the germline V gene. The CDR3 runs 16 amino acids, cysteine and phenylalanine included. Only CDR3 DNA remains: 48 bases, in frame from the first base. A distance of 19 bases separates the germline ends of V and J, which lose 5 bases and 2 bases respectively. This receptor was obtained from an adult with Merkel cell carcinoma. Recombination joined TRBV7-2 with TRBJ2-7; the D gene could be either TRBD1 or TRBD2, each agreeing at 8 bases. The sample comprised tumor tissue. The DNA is TGTGCCAGCAGCCCAGGGGGCGGGGGGCCCACCTACGAGCAGTACTTC. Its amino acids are CASSPGGGGPTYEQYF.